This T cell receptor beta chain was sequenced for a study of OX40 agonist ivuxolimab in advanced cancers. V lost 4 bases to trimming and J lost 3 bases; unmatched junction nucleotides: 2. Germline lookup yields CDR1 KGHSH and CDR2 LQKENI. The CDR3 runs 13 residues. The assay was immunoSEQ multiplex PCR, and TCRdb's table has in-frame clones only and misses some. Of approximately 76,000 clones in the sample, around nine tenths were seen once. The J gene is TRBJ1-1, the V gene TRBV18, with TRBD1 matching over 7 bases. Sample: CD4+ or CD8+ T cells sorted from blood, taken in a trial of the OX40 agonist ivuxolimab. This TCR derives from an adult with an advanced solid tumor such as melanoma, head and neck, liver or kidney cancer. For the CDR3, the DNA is TGTGCCAGCTCACGAACAGGGGACACTGAAGCTTTCTTT. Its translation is CASSRTGDTEAFF.